This T cell receptor beta chain is from a study of CD8 T cells in Susac syndrome. Worth noting for this clonotype: The antigen is undetermined.

Study-wide findings and caveats: CD4+ T cell repertoires in Susac syndrome exhibited no evidence of clonal expansion.

Recently defined diagnostic criteria for definite or probable disease were fulfilled by Susac syndrome patients. V lost 6 bases to trimming and J lost 0 bases, with 17 bases between them. The CDR3 has 15 amino acids. In germline, CDR1 is DFQATT, CDR2 SNEGSKA (reference sequence). RNA amounts of 0.5 to 1 ug underwent reverse transcription with random hexamers. TCRdb re-derived calls from the immunoSEQ multiplex PCR reads in MiXCR, one entry per CDR3 protein. Of over 150,000 distinct CDR3 sequences detected, around 94% appear once; the ten largest clones hold more than 0.08%. The receptor comes from a human donor with Susac syndrome. The chain combines TRBV20-1 with TRBJ1-1; D gene ambiguous. Material for sequencing was CD4+ T cells from PBMCs. As DNA, the CDR3 is TGCAGTGCCCGACCGATCAGTCTTCTGAACACTGAAGCTTTCTTT. Protein sequence: CSARPISLLNTEAFF.